This T cell receptor beta chain was sequenced in a study of blood T cell repertoires in COVID-19. On the study more broadly: Some COVID-19 samples were acute and others convalescent; all came from the United States, Italy and Spain. Sources were T cells, B-cell-depleted T cells, or PBMCs; the material itself was cDNA or gDNA.

Germline CDR1 reads SGHKS; CDR2 reads YYEKEE (reference sequence). The CDR3 runs to 12 residues. V was shortened by 4 bases and J by 4 bases, with 9 bases between the two germline ends. Per the original data handling: Reference gene primer amplification in the assay estimated nucleated cell counts. Some clones are missing from TCRdb's copy, which holds only in-frame ones; the method was immunoSEQ multiplex PCR. V and J calls and clone size are as listed in that table; D and trimming were resolved from the DNA. Of 300,000 to 450,000 clones in the sample, roughly nine tenths were seen once. Sequenced input: peripheral blood. V gene TRBV5-5 combines with J gene TRBJ2-7, with D tentatively TRBD1 (5 bases). The clonotype comes from a woman in her twenties or thirties with COVID-19, enrolled during active disease. The CDR3 here is CASSGQGYEQYF. DNA for the CDR3: TGTGCCAGCAGCGGGCAGGGATACGAGCAGTACTTC.